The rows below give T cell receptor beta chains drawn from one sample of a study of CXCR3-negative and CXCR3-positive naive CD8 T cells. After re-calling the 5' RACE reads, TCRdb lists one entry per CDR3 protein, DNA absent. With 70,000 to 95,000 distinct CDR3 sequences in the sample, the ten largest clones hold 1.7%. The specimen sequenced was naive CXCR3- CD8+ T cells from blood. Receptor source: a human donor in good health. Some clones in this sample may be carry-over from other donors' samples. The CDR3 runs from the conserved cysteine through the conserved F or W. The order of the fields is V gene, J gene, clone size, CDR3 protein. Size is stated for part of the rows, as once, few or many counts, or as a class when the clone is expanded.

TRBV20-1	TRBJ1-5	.	CSAREPNNPYSNQPQHF
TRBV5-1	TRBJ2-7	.	CASSAEAYEQYF
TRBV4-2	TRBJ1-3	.	CASSPNPDSSGNTIYF
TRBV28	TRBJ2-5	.	CASSLYASGNEETQYF
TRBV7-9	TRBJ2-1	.	CASSFRQGTYNEQFF
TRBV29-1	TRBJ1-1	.	CSVLAGGLEAFF
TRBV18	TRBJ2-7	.	CASSPTEDFSSYEQYF
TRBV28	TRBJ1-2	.	CASSLERGYTF
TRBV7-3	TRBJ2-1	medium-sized	CASSLGGSNEQFF
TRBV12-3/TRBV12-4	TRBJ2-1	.	CASSTPLQSYNEQFF
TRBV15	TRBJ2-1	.	CATSSPLGLANLISSYNEQFF
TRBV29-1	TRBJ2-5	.	CSVEALAGWNQETQYF
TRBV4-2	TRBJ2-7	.	CASSQDRTGALYEQYF
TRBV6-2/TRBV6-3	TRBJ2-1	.	CASSFDGTSLYNEQFF
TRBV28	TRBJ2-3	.	CASSLSLAGGFTDTQYF
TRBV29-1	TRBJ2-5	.	CSVEEAGTYQETQYF
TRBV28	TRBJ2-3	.	CATGTSGRRLADTQYF
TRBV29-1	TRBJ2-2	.	CSVVGNTNTGELFF
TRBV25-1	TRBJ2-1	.	CASSWASEYNEQFF
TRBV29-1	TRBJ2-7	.	CSVEAGRRYEQYF
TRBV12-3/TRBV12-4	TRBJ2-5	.	CASSLGARETQYF
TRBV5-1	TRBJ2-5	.	CASSYRAGQETQYF
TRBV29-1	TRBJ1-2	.	CSVPGGVDYGYTF
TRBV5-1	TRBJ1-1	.	CASSDARDEQRAFF
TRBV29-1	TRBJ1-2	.	CSGWVGGEDGYTF
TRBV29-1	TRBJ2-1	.	CSVVSQGNEQFF
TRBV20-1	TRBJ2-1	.	CSARDGLASNEQFF
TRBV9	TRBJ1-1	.	CASSVGGAGEAFF
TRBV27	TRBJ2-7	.	CASSLLGTAGGLYEQYF